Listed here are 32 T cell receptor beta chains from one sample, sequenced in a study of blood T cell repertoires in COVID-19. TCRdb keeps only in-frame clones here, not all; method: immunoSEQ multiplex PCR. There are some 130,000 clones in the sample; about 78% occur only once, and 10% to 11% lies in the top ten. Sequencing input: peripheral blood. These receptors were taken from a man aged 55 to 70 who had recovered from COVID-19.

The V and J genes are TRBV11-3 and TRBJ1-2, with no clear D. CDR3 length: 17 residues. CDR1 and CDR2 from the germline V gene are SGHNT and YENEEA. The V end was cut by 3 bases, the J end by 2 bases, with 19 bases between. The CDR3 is CASSLPENVASNYGYTF. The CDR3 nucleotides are TGTGCCAGCAGCTTGCCCGAGAATGTGGCTAGCAACTATGGCTACACCTTC.

The CDR3 here is CASSPTGGFDEQYF. CDR3 DNA: TGCGCCAGCAGCCCTACAGGGGGTTTCGACGAGCAGTACTTC. The gene calls are TRBV4-3 and TRBJ2-7; TRBD1 agrees at 8 bases. The trim removed 4 bases at V and 5 bases at J, leaving 7 bases unmatched. CDR1 and CDR2 from the germline V gene are LGHNA and YSLEER. This CDR3 region has 14 residues.

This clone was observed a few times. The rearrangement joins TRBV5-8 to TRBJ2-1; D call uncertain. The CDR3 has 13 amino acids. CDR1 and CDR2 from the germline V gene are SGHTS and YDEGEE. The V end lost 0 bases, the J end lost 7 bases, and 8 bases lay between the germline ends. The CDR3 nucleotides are TGTGCCAGCAGCTTGGACATTATAAATGAGCAGTTCTTC. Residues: CASSLDIINEQFF.

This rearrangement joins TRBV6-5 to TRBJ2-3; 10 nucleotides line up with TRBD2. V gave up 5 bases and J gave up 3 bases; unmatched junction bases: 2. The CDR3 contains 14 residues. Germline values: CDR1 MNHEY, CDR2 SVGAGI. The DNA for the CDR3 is TGTGCCAGCAGTAAGGGACTAGCGACAGATACGCAGTATTTT. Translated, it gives CASSKGLATDTQYF.

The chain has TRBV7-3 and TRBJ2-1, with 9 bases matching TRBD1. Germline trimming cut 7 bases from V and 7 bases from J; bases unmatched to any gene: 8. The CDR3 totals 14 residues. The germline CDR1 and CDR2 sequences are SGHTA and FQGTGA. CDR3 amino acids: CASKQGAQMNEQFF. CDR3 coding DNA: TGTGCCAGCAAACAGGGGGCGCAAATGAATGAGCAGTTCTTC. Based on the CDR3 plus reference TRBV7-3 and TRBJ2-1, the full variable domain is GAGVSQTPSNKVTEKGKYVELRCDPISGHTALYWYRQSLGQGPEFLIYFQGTGAADDSGLPNDRFFAVRPEGSVSTLKIQRTERGDSAVYLCASKQGAQMNEQFFGPGTRLTVL.

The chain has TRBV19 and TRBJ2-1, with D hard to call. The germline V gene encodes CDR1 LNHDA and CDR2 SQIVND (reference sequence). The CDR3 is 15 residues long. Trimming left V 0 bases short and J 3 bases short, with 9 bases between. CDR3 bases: TGTGCCAGTAGTATAGATTGGAGTGGCTACAATGAGCAGTTCTTC. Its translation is CASSIDWSGYNEQFF.

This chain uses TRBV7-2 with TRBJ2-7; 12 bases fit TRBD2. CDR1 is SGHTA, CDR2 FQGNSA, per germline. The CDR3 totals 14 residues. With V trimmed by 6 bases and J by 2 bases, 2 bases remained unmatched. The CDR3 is CASRSSGGAYEQYF. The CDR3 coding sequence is TGTGCCAGCAGGTCTAGCGGGGGGGCCTACGAGCAGTACTTC. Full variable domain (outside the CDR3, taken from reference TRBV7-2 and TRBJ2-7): GAGVSQSPSNKVTEKGKDVELRCDPISGHTALYWYRQSLGQGLEFLIYFQGNSAPDKSGLPSDRFSAERTGGSVSTLTIQRTQQEDSAVYLCASRSSGGAYEQYFGPGTRLTVT.

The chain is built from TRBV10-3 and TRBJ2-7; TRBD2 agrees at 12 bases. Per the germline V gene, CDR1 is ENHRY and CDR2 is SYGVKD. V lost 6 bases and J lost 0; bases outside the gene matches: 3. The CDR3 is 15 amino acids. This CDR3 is CAIRTSGGSSYEQYF. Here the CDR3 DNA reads TGTGCCATCAGGACTAGCGGGGGAAGCTCCTACGAGCAGTACTTC.

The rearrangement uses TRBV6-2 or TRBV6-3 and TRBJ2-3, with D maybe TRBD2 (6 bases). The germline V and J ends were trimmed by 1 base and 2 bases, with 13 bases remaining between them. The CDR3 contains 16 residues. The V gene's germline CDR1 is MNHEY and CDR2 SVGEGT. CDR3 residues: CASSYYERVITDTQYF. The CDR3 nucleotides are TGTGCCAGCAGTTACTACGAGCGGGTTATCACAGATACGCAGTATTTT.

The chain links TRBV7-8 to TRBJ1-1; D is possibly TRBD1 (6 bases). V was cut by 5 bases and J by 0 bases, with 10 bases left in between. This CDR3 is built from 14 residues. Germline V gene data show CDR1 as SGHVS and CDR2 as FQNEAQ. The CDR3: CASSVQGMNTEAFF. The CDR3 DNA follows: TGTGCCAGCAGCGTACAGGGTATGAACACTGAAGCTTTCTTT.

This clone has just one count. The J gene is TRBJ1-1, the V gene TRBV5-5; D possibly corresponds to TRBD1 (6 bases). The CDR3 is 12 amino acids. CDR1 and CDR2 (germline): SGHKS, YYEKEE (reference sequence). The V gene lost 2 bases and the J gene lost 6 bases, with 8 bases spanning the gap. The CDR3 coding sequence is TGTGCCAGCAGCTTCAGGGGCGCTGAAGCTTTCTTT. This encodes CASSFRGAEAFF.

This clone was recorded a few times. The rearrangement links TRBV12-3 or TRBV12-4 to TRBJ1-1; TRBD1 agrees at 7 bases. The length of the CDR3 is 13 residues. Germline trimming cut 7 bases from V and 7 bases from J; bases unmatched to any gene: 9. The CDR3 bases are TGTGCCAGCACTAATACGGGACAGAATGAAGCTTTCTTT. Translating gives CASTNTGQNEAFF.

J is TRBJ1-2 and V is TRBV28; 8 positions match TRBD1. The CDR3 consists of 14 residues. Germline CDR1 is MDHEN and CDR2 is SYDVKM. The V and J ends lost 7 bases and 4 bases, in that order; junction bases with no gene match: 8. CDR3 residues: CASKLGGTGYGYTF. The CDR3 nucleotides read TGTGCCAGCAAACTAGGAGGGACAGGCTATGGCTACACCTTC.

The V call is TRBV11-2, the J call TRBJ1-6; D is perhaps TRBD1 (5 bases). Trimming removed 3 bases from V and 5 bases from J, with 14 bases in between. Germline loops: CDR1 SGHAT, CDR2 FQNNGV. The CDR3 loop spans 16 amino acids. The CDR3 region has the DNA TGTGCCAGCAGCTTTTATTCCGCAGGGAATAATTCACCCCTCCACTTT. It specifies CASSFYSAGNNSPLHF.

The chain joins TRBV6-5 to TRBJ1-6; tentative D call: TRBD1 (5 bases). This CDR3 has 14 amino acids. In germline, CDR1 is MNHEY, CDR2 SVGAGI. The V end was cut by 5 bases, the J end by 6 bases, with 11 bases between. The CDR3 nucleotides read TGTGCCAGCAGTCAGGGCACAAGTAATTCACCCCTCCACTTT. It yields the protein CASSQGTSNSPLHF.

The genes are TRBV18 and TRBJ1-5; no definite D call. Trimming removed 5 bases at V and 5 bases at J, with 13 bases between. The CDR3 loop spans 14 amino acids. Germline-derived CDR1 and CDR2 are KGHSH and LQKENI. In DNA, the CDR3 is TGTGCCAGCTCAGTTGGAGGCGCCGATCAGCCCCAGCATTTT. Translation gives CASSVGGADQPQHF.

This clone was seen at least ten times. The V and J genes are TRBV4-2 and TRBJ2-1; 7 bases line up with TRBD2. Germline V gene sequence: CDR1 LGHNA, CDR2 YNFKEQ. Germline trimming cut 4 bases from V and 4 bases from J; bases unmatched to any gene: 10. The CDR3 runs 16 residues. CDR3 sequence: CASSPNGGGRYNEQFF. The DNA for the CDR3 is TGTGCCAGCAGCCCCAACGGCGGGGGAAGGTACAATGAGCAGTTCTTC.

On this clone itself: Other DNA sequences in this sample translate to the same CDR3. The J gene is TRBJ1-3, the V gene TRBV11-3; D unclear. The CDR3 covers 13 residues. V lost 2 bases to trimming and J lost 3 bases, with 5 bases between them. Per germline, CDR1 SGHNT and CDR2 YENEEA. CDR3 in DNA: TGTGCCAGCAGCTTACGAGGTGGAAACACCATATATTTT. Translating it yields CASSLRGGNTIYF. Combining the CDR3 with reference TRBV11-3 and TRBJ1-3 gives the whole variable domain EAGVVQSPRYKIIEKKQPVAFWCNPISGHNTLYWYLQNLGQGPELLIRYENEEAVDDSQLPKDRFSAERLKGVDSTLKIQPAELGDSAVYLCASSLRGGNTIYFGEGSWLTVV.

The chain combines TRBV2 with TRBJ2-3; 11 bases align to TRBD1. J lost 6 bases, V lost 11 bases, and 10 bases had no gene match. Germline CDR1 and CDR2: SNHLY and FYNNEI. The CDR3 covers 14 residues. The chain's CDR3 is CASFRDRGTDTQYF. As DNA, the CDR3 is TGTGCCTCATTCCGGGACAGGGGGACTGATACGCAGTATTTT.

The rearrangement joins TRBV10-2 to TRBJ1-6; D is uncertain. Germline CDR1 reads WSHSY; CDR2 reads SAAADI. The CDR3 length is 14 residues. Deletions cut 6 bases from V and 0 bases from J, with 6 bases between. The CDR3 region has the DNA TGCGCCAGCAGCGGGAGCTCCTATAATTCACCCCTCCACTTT. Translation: CASSGSSYNSPLHF.

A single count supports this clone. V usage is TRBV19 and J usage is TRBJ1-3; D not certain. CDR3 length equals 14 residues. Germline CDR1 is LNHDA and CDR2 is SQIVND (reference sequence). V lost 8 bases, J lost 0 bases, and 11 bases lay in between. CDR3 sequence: CASSPNHSGNTIYF. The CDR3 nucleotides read TGTGCCAGTTCCCCTAACCACTCTGGAAACACCATATATTTT.

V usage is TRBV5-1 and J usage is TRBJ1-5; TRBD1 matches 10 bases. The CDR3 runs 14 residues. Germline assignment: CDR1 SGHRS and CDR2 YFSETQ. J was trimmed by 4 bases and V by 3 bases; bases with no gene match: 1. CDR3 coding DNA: TGCGCCAGCAGCTGGACAGGGGGAAATCAGCCCCAGCATTTT. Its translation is CASSWTGGNQPQHF.

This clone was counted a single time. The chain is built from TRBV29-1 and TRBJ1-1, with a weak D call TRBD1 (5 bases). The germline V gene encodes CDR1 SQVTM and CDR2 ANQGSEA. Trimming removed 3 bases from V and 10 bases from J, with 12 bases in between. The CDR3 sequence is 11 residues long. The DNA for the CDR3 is TGCAGCGTTGATGGGGGGGTCGGAGCTTTCTTT. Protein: CSVDGGVGAFF.

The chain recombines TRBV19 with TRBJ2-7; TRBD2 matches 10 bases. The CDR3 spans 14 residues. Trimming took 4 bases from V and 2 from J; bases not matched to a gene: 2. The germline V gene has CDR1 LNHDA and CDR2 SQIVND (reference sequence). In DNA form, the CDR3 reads TGTGCCAGTAGTAAGCGGGAGGGCCCCTACGAGCAGTACTTC. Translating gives CASSKREGPYEQYF.

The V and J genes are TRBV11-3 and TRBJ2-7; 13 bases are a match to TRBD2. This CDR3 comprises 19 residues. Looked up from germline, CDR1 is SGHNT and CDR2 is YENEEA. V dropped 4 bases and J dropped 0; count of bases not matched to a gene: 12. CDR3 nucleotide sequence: TGTGCCAGCAGCTCAGAGGCCGGACTAGCGGGAGCACTCTCCTACGAGCAGTACTTC. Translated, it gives CASSSEAGLAGALSYEQYF.

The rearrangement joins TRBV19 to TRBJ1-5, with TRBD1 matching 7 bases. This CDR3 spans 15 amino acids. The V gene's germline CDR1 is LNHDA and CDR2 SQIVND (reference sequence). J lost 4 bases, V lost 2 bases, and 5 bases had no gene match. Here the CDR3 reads CASSIQTGNNQPQHF. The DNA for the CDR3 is TGTGCCAGTAGTATACAGACAGGGAATAATCAGCCCCAGCATTTT.

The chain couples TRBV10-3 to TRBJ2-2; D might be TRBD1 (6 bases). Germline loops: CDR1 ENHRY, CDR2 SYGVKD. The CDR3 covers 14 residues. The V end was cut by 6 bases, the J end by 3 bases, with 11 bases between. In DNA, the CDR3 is TGTGCCATCAGCGAACAGGGATACACCGGGGAGCTGTTTTTT. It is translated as CAISEQGYTGELFF.

CDR3 sequence: CASSPTGGDAEAFF. The CDR3, as DNA: TGTGCCAGCAGCCCAACAGGAGGGGACGCTGAAGCTTTCTTT. This chain joins TRBV7-2 and TRBJ1-1; D possibly corresponds to TRBD1 (5 bases). The CDR3 has 14 residues. Trimming cost V 5 bases and J 6 bases, with 16 bases left between them. Germline CDR1 reads SGHTA; CDR2 reads FQGNSA.

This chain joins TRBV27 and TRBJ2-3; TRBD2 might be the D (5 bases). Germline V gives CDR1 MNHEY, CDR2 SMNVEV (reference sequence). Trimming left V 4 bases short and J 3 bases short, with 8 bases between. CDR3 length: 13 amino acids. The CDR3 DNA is TGTGCCAGCAGTTCCCGAGGGACAGATACGCAGTATTTT. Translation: CASSSRGTDTQYF.

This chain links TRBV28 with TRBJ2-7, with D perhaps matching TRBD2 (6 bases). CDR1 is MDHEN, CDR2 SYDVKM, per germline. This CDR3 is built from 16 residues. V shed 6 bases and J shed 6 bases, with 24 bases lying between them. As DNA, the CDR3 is TGTGCCAGCAGGGCTACCGGGAGACGGGAGTTCCGCGAGCAGTACTTC. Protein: CASRATGRREFREQYF. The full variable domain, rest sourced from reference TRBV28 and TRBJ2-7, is DVKVTQSSRYLVKRTGEKVFLECVQDMDHENMFWYRQDPGLGLRLIYFSYDVKMKEKGDIPEGYSVSREKKERFSLILESASTNQTSMYLCASRATGRREFREQYFGPGTRLTVT.

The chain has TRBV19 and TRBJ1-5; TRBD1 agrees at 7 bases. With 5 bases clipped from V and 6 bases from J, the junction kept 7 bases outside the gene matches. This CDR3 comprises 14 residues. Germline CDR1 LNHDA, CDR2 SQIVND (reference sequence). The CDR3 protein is CASSFGQDRQPQHF. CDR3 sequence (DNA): TGTGCCAGTAGTTTCGGACAGGATCGTCAGCCCCAGCATTTT.

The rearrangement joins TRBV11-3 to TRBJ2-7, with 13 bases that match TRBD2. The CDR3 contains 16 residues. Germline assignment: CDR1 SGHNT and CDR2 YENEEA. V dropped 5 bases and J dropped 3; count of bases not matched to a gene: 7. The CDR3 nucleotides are TGTGCCAGCAGCCCCTCGGGACTAGCGGGAATCTACGAGCAGTACTTC. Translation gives CASSPSGLAGIYEQYF.